Below, 22 T cell receptor beta chains from the same sample are listed, as sequenced in a study of blood T cell repertoires in COVID-19. Profiled with immunoSEQ multiplex PCR; TCRdb holds only in-frame clones, not every one. This sample has hundreds of thousands of clones, with 85% found just once. Sequencing was done on a sample of peripheral blood. All receptors derive from a human donor in a cohort sampled during active COVID-19.

This clone was counted a few times. This chain connects TRBV5-1 to TRBJ2-3; 8 bases line up with TRBD2. The trim removed 2 bases at V and 6 bases at J, leaving 14 bases unmatched. The germline V gene has CDR1 SGHRS and CDR2 YFSETQ. The CDR3 is 17 residues long. This chain's CDR3 is CASSLREGPLVADTQYF. CDR3 DNA: TGCGCCAGCAGCTTACGGGAGGGCCCTCTCGTGGCGGATACGCAGTATTTT.

The gene calls are TRBV9 and TRBJ1-2, with 9 bases identical to TRBD1. The V segment lost 0 bases and the J segment 5 bases; nucleotides outside the gene matches: 8. Germline loops: CDR1 SGDLS, CDR2 YYNGEE. The CDR3 is 16 residues long. The DNA of the CDR3 is TGTGCCAGCAGCGTAGCTGGTGCGGGACAGGGTTATGGCTACACCTTC. Protein product: CASSVAGAGQGYGYTF. Full variable domain (rest looked up from reference TRBV9 and TRBJ1-2): DSGVTQTPKHLITATGQRVTLRCSPRSGDLSVYWYQQSLDQGLQFLIQYYNGEERAKGNILERFSAQQFPDLHSELNLSSLELGDSALYFCASSVAGAGQGYGYTFGSGTRLTVV.

The J gene is TRBJ2-2, the V gene TRBV18, with TRBD2 identical over 13 bases. Germline CDR1 KGHSH, CDR2 LQKENI. V lost 3 bases and J lost 6; bases outside the gene matches: 10. The CDR3 extends over 18 amino acids. CDR3: CASSPTLAGGPSAGELFF. As DNA, the CDR3 is TGTGCCAGCTCACCGACACTAGCGGGAGGGCCTTCGGCCGGGGAGCTGTTTTTT.

This chain uses TRBV28 with TRBJ2-4; 10 bases are a match to TRBD2. This CDR3 is built from 17 residues. V was clipped by 1 base and J by 2 bases; unmatched bases: 5. Germline lookup yields CDR1 MDHEN and CDR2 SYDVKM. This CDR3 is CASSLFTSGISKNIQYF. CDR3 sequence (DNA): TGTGCCAGCAGTTTATTTACTAGCGGGATTTCCAAAAACATTCAGTACTTC. The whole variable domain, filled in from reference TRBV28 and TRBJ2-4, reads DVKVTQSSRYLVKRTGEKVFLECVQDMDHENMFWYRQDPGLGLRLIYFSYDVKMKEKGDIPEGYSVSREKKERFSLILESASTNQTSMYLCASSLFTSGISKNIQYFGAGTRLSVL.

This clone appeared once. J is TRBJ1-6 and V is TRBV3-1 (or the pseudogene TRBV3-2); D perhaps matches TRBD1 (5 bases). This CDR3 has 14 amino acids. From germline, CDR1 is LGHDT and CDR2 YNNKEL (reference sequence). V was pared by 1 base and J by 7 bases, with 8 bases between. CDR3 DNA sequence: TGTGCCAGCAGCCAAGCAGGGCGCAATTCACCCCTCCACTTT. It encodes CASSQAGRNSPLHF.

This chain uses TRBV25-1 with TRBJ2-1, with D possibly matching TRBD2 (6 bases). Germline V CDR1 and CDR2: MGHDK, SYGVNS. The CDR3 has 13 residues. V lost 4 bases and J lost 9, with 13 bases in between. CDR3 bases: TGTGCCAGCAGTGCCCCAGGACTACCTGAGCAGTTCTTC. As protein: CASSAPGLPEQFF.

The rearrangement links TRBV28 to TRBJ2-1, with D perhaps TRBD2 (6 bases). CDR3 size: 16 residues. Germline-derived CDR1 and CDR2 are MDHEN and SYDVKM. The V end was cut by 2 bases, the J end by 1 base, with 12 bases between. The CDR3 is CASSLGGAGSYNEQFF. The CDR3 DNA reads TGTGCCAGCAGTTTAGGCGGCGCGGGGTCCTACAATGAGCAGTTCTTC.

The rearrangement joins TRBV19 to TRBJ2-3; the D gene is possibly TRBD1 (5 bases). This CDR3 is 15 amino acids long. In germline, CDR1 is LNHDA, CDR2 SQIVND (reference sequence). V was trimmed by 5 bases and J by 7 bases, leaving 19 bases between them. DNA for the CDR3: TGTGCCAGTAGTCCTCTCAGATTACAGGACAATACGCAGTATTTT. It translates to CASSPLRLQDNTQYF.

J is TRBJ2-1 and V is TRBV18; no definite D call. Trimming removed 3 bases at V and 1 base at J, with 13 bases between. The length of the CDR3 is 16 residues. Germline loops: CDR1 KGHSH, CDR2 LQKENI. As DNA, the CDR3 is TGTGCCAGCTCACCCGACCAGGCCGGATCCTACAATGAGCAGTTCTTC. This sequence encodes CASSPDQAGSYNEQFF.

The rearrangement links TRBV5-1 to TRBJ2-4; D is possibly TRBD1 (6 bases). Deletions cut 4 bases from V and 1 base from J, with 9 bases between. The CDR3 has 14 amino acids. From germline, CDR1 is SGHRS and CDR2 YFSETQ. This CDR3 is CASSLDSAKNIQYF. The CDR3 nucleotides are TGCGCCAGCAGCCTGGACAGTGCCAAAAACATTCAGTACTTC.

This clone was observed a single time. This chain connects TRBV7-9 to TRBJ2-5, with D possibly matching TRBD2 (6 bases). V shed 3 bases and J shed 5 bases, with 22 bases lying between them. The CDR3 loop spans 17 amino acids. Germline V CDR1 and CDR2: SEHNR, FQNEAQ (reference sequence). The CDR3 loop is CASSFRGYGGPWETQYF. Here the CDR3 DNA reads TGTGCCAGCAGCTTCCGGGGGTACGGTGGGCCGTGGGAGACCCAGTACTTC.

This rearrangement joins TRBV19 to TRBJ2-1; TRBD2 aligns across 10 bases. V lost 3 bases, J lost 9 bases, and 8 bases stayed unmatched. Looked up from germline, CDR1 is LNHDA and CDR2 is SQIVND (reference sequence). This CDR3 has 15 amino acids. The CDR3: CASSMLAGAGSEQFF. As DNA, the CDR3 is TGTGCCAGTAGTATGCTAGCGGGAGCTGGGAGTGAGCAGTTCTTC.

The rearrangement joins TRBV19 to TRBJ1-2; TRBD1 might be the D (6 bases). The V gene lost 3 bases and the J gene lost 7 bases, with 12 bases spanning the gap. The germline CDR1 and CDR2 sequences are LNHDA and SQIVND (reference sequence). This CDR3 is 13 amino acids long. The CDR3 protein is CASSILRGSGYTF. CDR3 coding DNA: TGTGCCAGTAGTATCCTCAGGGGTTCTGGCTACACCTTC. Filled out from reference TRBV19 and TRBJ1-2, the complete variable domain reads DGGITQSPKYLFRKEGQNVTLSCEQNLNHDAMYWYRQDPGQGLRLIYYSQIVNDFQKGDIAEGYSVSREKKESFPLTVTSAQKNPTAFYLCASSILRGSGYTFGSGTRLTVV.

This chain joins TRBV28 and TRBJ1-2, with a weak D call TRBD1 (5 bases). In germline, CDR1 is MDHEN, CDR2 SYDVKM. Trimming shortened V by 6 bases and J by 4 bases, and 21 bases separated the two germline ends. This CDR3 comprises 16 residues. In DNA, the CDR3 is TGTGCCAGCAGCGCTATACGGCGGGGGGGACTCTATGGCTACACCTTC. Translation gives CASSAIRRGGLYGYTF.

This chain joins TRBV3-1 (or the pseudogene TRBV3-2) and TRBJ1-1; D is perhaps TRBD1 (6 bases). The length of the CDR3 is 15 residues. Germline V CDR1 and CDR2: LGHDT, YNNKEL (reference sequence). Trimming removed 2 bases from V and 7 bases from J, with 17 bases in between. Here the CDR3 reads CASSQTGISLVEAFF. CDR3 in DNA: TGTGCCAGCAGCCAAACAGGGATCTCTCTCGTTGAAGCTTTCTTT.

The chain links TRBV7-9 to TRBJ2-1; 12 nucleotides agree with TRBD2. The CDR3 spans 16 residues. V was clipped by 4 bases and J by 9 bases; unmatched bases: 10. Germline assignment: CDR1 SEHNR and CDR2 FQNEAQ (reference sequence). DNA for the CDR3: TGTGCCAGCAGCTCCGGGACTAGCGGGCGACACGGTGAGCAGTTCTTC. The encoded protein is CASSSGTSGRHGEQFF.

J is TRBJ2-3 and V is TRBV6-1; TRBD2 might be the D (6 bases). CDR1 MNHNS and CDR2 SASEGT come from the germline V gene. The CDR3 runs to 15 residues. With 3 bases removed from V and 4 bases from J, the gap between germline ends came to 14 bases. CDR3 nucleotides: TGTGCCAGCAGTGATCGTCGGGAGTTAGCAGATACGCAGTATTTT. This sequence encodes CASSDRRELADTQYF.

The chain carries TRBV11-2 and TRBJ1-2, with D perhaps matching TRBD1 (6 bases). This CDR3 has 13 amino acids. V was clipped by 5 bases and J by 1 base, with 8 bases between them. Per the germline V gene, CDR1 is SGHAT and CDR2 is FQNNGV. Written as DNA, the CDR3 is TGTGCCAGCAGCCTACAGGGTAACTATGGCTACACCTTC. Translated: CASSLQGNYGYTF.

The chain uses TRBV9 and TRBJ2-5, with 8 bases fitting TRBD1. The CDR3 is 14 amino acids. The J segment lost 2 bases and the V segment lost 4 bases, leaving 4 bases of the junction unmatched. Looked up from germline, CDR1 is SGDLS and CDR2 is YYNGEE. Here the CDR3 reads CASSTTGGQETQYF. In DNA form, the CDR3 reads TGTGCCAGCAGCACTACAGGGGGGCAAGAGACCCAGTACTTC.

The rearrangement uses TRBV3-1 (or the pseudogene TRBV3-2) and TRBJ2-1; the match to TRBD2 covers 8 bases. Germline values: CDR1 LGHDT, CDR2 YNNKEL (reference sequence). Trimming took 3 bases from V and 9 from J; bases not matched to a gene: 13. The length of the CDR3 is 16 residues. Written as DNA, the CDR3 is TGTGCCAGCAGCCACAGTAGCGGGACCCGGAGGGCTGAGCAGTTCTTC. Amino acids: CASSHSSGTRRAEQFF.

CDR3 loop: CATSREGDRGNTIYF. As DNA, the CDR3 is TGTGCCACCAGCAGAGAAGGGGACAGGGGAAACACCATATATTTT. The chain joins TRBV15 to TRBJ1-3, with 8 bases lining up with TRBD1. The V segment lost 0 bases and the J segment 4 bases; nucleotides outside the gene matches: 2. CDR1 and CDR2 (germline): LNHNV, YYDKDF (reference sequence). This CDR3 contains 15 residues.

The V gene is TRBV28, the J gene TRBJ1-3, with 7 bases lining up with TRBD1. The CDR3 is made up of 14 amino acids. J was trimmed by 6 bases and V by 6 bases; bases with no gene match: 8. Germline CDR1 and CDR2: MDHEN and SYDVKM. As DNA, the CDR3 is TGTGCCAGCAGGCTGACAGGGAAGGAAAACACCATATATTTT. Translation: CASRLTGKENTIYF.